This TCR beta chain was sequenced in a study of T-cell reconstitution after alpha-beta-depleted transplantation in children. The length of the CDR3 is 16 residues. Trimming stripped 3 bases from V and 11 bases from J, with 22 bases between. Germline CDR1 is MNHNS and CDR2 is SASEGT. Using unique molecular identifiers, the investigators prepared the TCRbeta library. TCRdb ran MiXCR on the PCR reads and lists one entry per CDR3 protein. This table has about 360,000 distinct CDR3 sequences, about 14% appearing once. V is TRBV6-1 and J is TRBJ1-4; D call uncertain. The sequence came from a human donor who donated a stem cell graft to a child with Fanconi anemia. Source: PBMCs, taken from the stem cell graft. The CDR3 reads CASSDQPRQSQAKLFF. As DNA, the CDR3 is TGTGCCAGCAGTGACCAACCGCGGCAGTCACAAGCTAAACTGTTTTTT.